The TCR beta chain under discussion was sequenced for a study of siplizumab effects on memory and regulatory T cells. Study conclusions and caveats: No naive or memory phenotype could be assigned to roughly 80-95% of proliferating clones. Relative to controls at around 25%, mappable alloreactive CD4+ clones exhibited a mean Treg-derived proportion of about 69% with siplizumab. Just a small share of alloreactive clones was traced back to unstimulated subsets.

Produced via immunoSEQ multiplex PCR; TCRdb's table is partial and in-frame only. The data contain about 64,000 clones, about 96% of them singletons. About this clone: Its target is unknown.

CDR1 and CDR2 from the germline V gene are ENHRY and SYGVKD. The CDR3 spans 14 residues. With 0 bases removed from V and 2 bases from J, the gap between germline ends came to 7 bases. Sample: naive CD8+ T cells sorted from blood. The V call is TRBV10-3, the J call TRBJ2-5; D gene ambiguous. The clonotype comes from a human donor in good health. CDR3 sequence: CAISESSGQETQYF. As DNA, the CDR3 is TGTGCCATCAGTGAGTCGTCCGGACAAGAGACCCAGTACTTC.